This T cell receptor beta chain comes out of a study of shared clonotypes between healthy human individuals. 150 to 250 ng DNA, about 33,000 T cell genomes, went into each sorted-subset replicate PCR. Authors' analysis steps: There were no quality scores in the junction-only immunoSEQ sequences, so filtering differed. Sequencing used immunoSEQ multiplex PCR; TCRdb keeps in-frame clones, though not all of them. Clone size and the V and J calls come from that table; the DNA yielded D and trimming. The data contain about 1.1 million clones, around three quarters of them singletons. Whole-study findings and limits: In having few donors, the study represented limited genetic and exposure-history diversity. Investigators expected sequencing depth to affect clonotype sharing among donors.

Germline V gene sequence: CDR1 SGHNT, CDR2 YYREEE (reference sequence). This CDR3 is built from 15 residues. J gave up 5 bases and V 0 bases, and 4 bases lay outside the gene matches. This clone was detected a few times. Its specificity is not known. The sequencing input was memory CD4+ T cells from PBMCs. Indicated subset: CD45RA-negative fraction. The chain combines TRBV5-4 with TRBJ2-7, with 11 bases lining up with TRBD2. The sequence came from a man aged 18 to 29 in good health. Some clones in this sample may be carry-over from other donors' samples. The CDR3 is CASSLGGLADNEQYF. The CDR3 nucleotides are TGTGCCAGCAGCTTGGGGGGACTAGCGGACAACGAGCAGTACTTC.